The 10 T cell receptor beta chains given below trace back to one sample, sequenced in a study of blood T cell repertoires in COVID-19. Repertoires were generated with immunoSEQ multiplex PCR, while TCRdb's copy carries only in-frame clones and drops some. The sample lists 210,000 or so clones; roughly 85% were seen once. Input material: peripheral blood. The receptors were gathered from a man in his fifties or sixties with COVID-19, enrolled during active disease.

CDR3 nucleotides: TGTGCCAGCAGATCTAGCGGGGGAAGCTCCTACGAGCAGTACTTC. Amino acids: CASRSSGGSSYEQYF. V and J are TRBV2 and TRBJ2-7, with TRBD2 matching 10 bases. The germline V gene encodes CDR1 SNHLY and CDR2 FYNNEI. J was trimmed by 0 bases and V by 6 bases; bases with no gene match: 5. The CDR3 length is 15 residues.

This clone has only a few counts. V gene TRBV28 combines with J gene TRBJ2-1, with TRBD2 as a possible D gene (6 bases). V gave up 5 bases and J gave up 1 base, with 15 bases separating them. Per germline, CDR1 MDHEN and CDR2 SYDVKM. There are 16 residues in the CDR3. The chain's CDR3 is CASSARGGRSYNEQFF. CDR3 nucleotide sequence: TGTGCCAGCAGTGCAAGGGGAGGCCGGTCCTACAATGAGCAGTTCTTC.

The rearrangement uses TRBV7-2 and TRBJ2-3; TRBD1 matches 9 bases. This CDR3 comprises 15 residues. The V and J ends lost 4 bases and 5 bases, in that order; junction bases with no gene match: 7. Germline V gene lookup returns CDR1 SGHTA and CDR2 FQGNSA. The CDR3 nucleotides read TGTGCCAGCAGCTGGCGGACAGGGGAAGGAGATACGCAGTATTTT. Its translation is CASSWRTGEGDTQYF.

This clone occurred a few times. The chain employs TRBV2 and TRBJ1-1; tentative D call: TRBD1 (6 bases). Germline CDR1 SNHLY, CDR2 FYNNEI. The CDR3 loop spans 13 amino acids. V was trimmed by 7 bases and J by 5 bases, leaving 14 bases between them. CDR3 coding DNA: TGTGCCAGCAAAACAGGGATGAGGACTGAAGCTTTCTTT. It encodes CASKTGMRTEAFF.

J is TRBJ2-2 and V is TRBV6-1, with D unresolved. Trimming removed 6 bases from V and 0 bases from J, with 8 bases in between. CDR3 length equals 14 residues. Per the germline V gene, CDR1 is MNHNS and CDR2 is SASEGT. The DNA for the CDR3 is TGTGCCAGCAGAGCGAGCTCGAACACCGGGGAGCTGTTTTTT. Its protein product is CASRASSNTGELFF.

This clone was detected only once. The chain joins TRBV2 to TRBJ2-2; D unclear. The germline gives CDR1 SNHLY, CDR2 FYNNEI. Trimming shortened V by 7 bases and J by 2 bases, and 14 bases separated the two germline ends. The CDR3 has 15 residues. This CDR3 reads CASKYEIPNTGELFF. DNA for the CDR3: TGTGCCAGCAAGTATGAGATCCCTAACACCGGGGAGCTGTTTTTT.

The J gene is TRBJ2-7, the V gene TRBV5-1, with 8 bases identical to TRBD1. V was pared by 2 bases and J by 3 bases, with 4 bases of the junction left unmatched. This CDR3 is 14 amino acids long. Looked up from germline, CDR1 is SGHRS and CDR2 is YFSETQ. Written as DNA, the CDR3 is TGCGCCAGCAGCTTCTGGGACAGGCTCTACGAGCAGTACTTC. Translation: CASSFWDRLYEQYF.

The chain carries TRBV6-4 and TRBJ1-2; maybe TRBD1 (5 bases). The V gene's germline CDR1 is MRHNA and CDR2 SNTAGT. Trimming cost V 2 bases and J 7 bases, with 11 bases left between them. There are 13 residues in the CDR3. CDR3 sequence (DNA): TGTGCCAGCAGTGACGCAGGGTTAGGTGGCTACACCTTC. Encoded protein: CASSDAGLGGYTF.

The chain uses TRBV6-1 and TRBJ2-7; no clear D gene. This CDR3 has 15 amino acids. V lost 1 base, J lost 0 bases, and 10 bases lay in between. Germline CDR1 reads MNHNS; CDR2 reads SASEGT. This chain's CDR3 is CASSEEEPSSYEQYF. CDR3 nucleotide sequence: TGTGCCAGCAGTGAAGAAGAGCCGAGCTCCTACGAGCAGTACTTC.

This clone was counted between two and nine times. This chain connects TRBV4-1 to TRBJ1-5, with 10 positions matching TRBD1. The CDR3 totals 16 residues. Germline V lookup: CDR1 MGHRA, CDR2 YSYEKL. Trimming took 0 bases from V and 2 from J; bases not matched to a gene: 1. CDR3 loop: CASSQEGTGGNQPQHF. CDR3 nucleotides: TGCGCCAGCAGCCAAGAAGGGACAGGGGGCAATCAGCCCCAGCATTTT.